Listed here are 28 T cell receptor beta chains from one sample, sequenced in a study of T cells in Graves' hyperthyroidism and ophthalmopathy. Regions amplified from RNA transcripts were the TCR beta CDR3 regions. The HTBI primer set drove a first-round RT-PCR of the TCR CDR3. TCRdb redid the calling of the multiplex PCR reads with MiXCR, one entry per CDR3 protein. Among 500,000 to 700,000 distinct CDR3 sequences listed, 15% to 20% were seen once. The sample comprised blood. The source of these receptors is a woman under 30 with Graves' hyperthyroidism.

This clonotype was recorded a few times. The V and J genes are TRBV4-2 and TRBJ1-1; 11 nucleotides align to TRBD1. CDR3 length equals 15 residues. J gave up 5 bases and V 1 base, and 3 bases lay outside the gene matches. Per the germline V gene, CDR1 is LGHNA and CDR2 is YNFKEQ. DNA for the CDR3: TGTGCCAGCAGCCAAGCTGGACAGGGGGCGACTGAAGCTTTCTTT. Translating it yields CASSQAGQGATEAFF.

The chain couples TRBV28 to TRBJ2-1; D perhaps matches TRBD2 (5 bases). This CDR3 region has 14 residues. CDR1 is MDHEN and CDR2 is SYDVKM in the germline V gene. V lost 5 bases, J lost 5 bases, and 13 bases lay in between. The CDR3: CASSTRRGNNEQFF. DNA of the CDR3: TGTGCCAGCAGTACTCGTAGAGGGAACAATGAGCAGTTCTTC.

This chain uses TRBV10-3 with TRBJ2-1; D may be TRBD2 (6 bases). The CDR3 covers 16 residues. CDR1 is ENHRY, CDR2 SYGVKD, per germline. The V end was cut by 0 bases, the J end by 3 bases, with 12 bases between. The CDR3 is CAISESGTVLYNEQFF. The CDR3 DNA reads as TGTGCCATCAGTGAGTCCGGGACTGTCCTCTACAATGAGCAGTTCTTC.

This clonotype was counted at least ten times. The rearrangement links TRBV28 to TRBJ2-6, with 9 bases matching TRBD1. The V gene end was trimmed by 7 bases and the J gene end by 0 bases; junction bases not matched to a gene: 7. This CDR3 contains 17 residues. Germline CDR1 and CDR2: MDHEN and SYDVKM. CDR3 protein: CASTGTGRASGANVLTF. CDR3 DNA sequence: TGTGCCAGCACCGGGACAGGGCGGGCCTCTGGGGCCAACGTCCTGACTTTC.

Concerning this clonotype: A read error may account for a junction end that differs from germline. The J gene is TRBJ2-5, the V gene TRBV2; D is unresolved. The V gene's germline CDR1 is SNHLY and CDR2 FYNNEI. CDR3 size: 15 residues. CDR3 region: CASSAPDLDEDTQYF. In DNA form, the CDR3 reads TGTGCCAGCAGTGCCCCAGACTTGGATGAAGATACCCAGTACTTC.

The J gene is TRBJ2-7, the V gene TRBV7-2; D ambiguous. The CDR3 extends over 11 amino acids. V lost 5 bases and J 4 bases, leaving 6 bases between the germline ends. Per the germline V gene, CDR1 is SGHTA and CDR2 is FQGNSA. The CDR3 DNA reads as TGTGCCAGCAGCAAGGATTACGAGCAGTACTTC. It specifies CASSKDYEQYF.

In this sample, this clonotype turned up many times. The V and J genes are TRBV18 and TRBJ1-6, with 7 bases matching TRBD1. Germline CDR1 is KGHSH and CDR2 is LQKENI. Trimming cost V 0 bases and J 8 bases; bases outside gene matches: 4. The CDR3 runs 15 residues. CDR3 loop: CASSPPSQGDSPLHF. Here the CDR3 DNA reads TGTGCCAGCTCACCACCGTCGCAGGGGGATTCACCCCTCCACTTT.

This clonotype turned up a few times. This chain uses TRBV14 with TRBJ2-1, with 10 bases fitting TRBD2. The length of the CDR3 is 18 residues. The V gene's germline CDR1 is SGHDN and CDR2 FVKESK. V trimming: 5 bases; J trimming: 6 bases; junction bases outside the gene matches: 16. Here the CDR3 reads CASSMLAGGRSEGNEQFF. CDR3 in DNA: TGTGCCAGCAGCATGTTAGCGGGAGGCCGATCGGAGGGCAATGAGCAGTTCTTC.

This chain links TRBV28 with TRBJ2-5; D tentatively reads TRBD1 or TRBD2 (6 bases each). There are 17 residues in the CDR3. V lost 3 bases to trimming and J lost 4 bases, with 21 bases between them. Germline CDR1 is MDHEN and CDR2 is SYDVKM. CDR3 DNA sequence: TGTGCCAGCAGTTTCGATTTTAGTAGCGGCAGGGGAGAGACCCAGTACTTC. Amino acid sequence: CASSFDFSSGRGETQYF.

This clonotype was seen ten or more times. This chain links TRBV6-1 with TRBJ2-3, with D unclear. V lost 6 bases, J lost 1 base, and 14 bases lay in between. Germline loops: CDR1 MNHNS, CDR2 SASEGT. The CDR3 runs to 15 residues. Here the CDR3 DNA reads TGTGCCAGCAGCTGGGCCGGTCAGGGCACAGATACGCAGTATTTT. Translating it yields CASSWAGQGTDTQYF.

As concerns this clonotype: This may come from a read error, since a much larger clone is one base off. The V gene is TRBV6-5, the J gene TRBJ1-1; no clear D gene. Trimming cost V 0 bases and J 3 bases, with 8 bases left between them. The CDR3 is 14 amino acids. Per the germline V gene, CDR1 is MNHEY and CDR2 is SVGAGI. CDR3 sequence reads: CASSYSDGDTEAFF. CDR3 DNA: TGTGCCAGCAGTTACTCGGATGGGGACACTGAAGCTTTCTTT.

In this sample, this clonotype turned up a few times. CDR3 sequence (DNA): TGTGCCAGCAGCAGGGTGAGCACCGGGGAGCTGTTTTTT. Amino acid sequence: CASSRVSTGELFF. V usage is TRBV6-1 and J usage is TRBJ2-2; perhaps TRBD1 as D (5 bases). Germline CDR1 is MNHNS and CDR2 is SASEGT. V was pared by 6 bases and J by 4 bases, with 9 bases between. The CDR3 totals 13 residues.

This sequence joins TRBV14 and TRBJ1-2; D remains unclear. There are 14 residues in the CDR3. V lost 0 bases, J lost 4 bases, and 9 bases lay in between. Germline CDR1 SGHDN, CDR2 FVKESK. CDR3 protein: CASSQDYRSYGYTF. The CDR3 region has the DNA TGTGCCAGCAGCCAAGATTACCGGTCCTATGGCTACACCTTC.

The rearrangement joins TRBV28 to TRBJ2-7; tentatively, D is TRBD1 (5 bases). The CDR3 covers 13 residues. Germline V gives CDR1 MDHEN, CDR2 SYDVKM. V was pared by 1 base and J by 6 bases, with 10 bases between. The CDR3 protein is CASSLSGLSEQYF. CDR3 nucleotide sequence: TGTGCCAGCAGTTTATCAGGGTTGAGCGAGCAGTACTTC.

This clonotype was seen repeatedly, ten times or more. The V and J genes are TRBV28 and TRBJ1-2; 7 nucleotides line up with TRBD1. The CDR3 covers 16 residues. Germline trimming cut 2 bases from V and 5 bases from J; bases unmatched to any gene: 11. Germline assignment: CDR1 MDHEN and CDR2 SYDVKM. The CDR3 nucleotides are TGTGCCAGCAGTTTAAGATCGAAGGGGGCGCGTTATGGCTACACCTTC. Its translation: CASSLRSKGARYGYTF.

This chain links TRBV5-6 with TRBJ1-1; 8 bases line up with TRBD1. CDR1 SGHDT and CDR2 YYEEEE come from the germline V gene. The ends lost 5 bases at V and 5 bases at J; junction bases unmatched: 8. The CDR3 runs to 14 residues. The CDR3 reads CASRYTGGRTEAFF. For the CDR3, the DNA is TGTGCCAGCAGATATACAGGGGGAAGAACTGAAGCTTTCTTT.

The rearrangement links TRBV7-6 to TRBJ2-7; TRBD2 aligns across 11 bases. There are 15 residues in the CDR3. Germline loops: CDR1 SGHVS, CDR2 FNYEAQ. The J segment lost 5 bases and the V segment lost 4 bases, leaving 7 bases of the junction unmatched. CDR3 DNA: TGTGCCAGCAGCTCCCTAGCGGGAGGCCCCAACGAGCAGTACTTC. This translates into CASSSLAGGPNEQYF.

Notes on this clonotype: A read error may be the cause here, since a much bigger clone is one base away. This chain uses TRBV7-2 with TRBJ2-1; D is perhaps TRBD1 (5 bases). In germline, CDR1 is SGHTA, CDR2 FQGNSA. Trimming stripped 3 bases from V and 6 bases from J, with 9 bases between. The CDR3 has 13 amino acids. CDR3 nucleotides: TGTGCCAGCAGCTTGCGACAGAGCAATGAGCAGTTCTTC. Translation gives CASSLRQSNEQFF. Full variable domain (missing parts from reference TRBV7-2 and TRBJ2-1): GAGVSQSPSNKVTEKGKDVELRCDPISGHTALYWYRQSLGQGLEFLIYFQGNSAPDKSGLPSDRFSAERTGGSVSTLTIQRTQQEDSAVYLCASSLRQSNEQFFGPGTRLTVL.

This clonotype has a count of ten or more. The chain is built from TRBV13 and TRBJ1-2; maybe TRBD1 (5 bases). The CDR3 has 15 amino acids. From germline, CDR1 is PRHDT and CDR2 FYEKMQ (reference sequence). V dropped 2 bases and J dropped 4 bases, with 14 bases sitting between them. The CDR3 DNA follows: TGTGCCAGCAGCTTAACCGGGACGGAGCCCTATGGCTACACCTTC. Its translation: CASSLTGTEPYGYTF.

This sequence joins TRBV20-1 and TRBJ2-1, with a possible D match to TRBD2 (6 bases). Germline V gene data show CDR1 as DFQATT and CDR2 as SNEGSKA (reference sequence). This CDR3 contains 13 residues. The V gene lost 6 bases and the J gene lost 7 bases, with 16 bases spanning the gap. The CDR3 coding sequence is TGCAGTGCCAGCCGAGCTGGGGGGAATGAGCAGTTCTTC. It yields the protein CSASRAGGNEQFF.

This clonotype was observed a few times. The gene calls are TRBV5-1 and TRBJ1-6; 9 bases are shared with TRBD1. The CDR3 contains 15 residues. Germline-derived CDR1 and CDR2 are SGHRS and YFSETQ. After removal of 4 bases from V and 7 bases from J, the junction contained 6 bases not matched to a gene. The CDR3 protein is CASSAGTGWNSPLHF. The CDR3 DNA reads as TGCGCCAGCAGCGCGGGGACAGGGTGGAATTCACCCCTCCACTTT.

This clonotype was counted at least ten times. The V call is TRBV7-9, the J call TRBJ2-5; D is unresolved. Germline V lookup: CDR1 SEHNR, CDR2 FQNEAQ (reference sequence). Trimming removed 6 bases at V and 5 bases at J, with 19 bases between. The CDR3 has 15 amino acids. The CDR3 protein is CASSQAPNGPETQYF. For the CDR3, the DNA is TGTGCCAGCAGTCAGGCACCCAACGGTCCGGAGACCCAGTACTTC.

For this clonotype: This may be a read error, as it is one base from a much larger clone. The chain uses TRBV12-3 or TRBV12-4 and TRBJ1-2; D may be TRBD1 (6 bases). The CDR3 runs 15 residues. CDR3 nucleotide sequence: TGTGCCAGCGGCCCGTCGGACAGATTAAACTATGGCTACGCCTTC. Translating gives CASGPSDRLNYGYAF.

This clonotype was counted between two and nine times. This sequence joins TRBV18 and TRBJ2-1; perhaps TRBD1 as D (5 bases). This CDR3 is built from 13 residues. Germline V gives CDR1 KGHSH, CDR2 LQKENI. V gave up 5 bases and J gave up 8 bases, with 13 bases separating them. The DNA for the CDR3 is TGTGCCAGCTCAACTCAGGGCCTGGATGAGCAGTTCTTC. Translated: CASSTQGLDEQFF.

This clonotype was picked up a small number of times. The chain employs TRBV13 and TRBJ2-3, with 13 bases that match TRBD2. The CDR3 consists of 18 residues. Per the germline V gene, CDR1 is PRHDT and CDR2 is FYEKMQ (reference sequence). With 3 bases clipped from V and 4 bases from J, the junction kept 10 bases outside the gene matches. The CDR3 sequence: CASSFSTSGGLSADTQYF. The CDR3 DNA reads TGTGCCAGCAGCTTTTCGACTAGCGGGGGGCTTAGCGCAGATACGCAGTATTTT.

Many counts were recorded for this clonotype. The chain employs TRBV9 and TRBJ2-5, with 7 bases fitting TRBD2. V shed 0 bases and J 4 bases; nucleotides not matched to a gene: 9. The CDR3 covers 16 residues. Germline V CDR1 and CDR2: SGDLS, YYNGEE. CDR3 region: CASSVVPAGRAETQYF. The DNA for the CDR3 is TGTGCCAGCAGCGTAGTTCCAGCGGGGAGGGCAGAGACCCAGTACTTC.

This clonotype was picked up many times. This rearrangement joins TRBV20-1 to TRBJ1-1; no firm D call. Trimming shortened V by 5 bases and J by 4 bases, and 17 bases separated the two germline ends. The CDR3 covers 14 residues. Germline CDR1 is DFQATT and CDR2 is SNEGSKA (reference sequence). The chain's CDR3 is CSAPLQLGSTEAFF. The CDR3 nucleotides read TGCAGTGCTCCTTTACAGCTTGGGAGCACTGAAGCTTTCTTT.

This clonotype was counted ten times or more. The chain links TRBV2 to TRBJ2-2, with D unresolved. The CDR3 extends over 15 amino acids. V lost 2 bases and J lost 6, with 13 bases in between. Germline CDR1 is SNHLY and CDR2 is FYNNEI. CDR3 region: CASSELFAGPGELFF. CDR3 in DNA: TGTGCCAGCAGTGAATTGTTTGCAGGACCCGGGGAGCTGTTTTTT.